Sequencing of this TCR beta chain was carried out in a study of T cells after yellow fever vaccination. General study results and limits: Although most clonotypes did not, a small share appeared in both CD4 and CD8 compartments. FACS-sorted repertoires might harbor abundant contaminating clonotypes from the bulk population. Weaker overall was a secondary response that nonetheless peaked faster, on day 5 versus 15. In post-booster samples, most primary-vaccination clones reappeared (approximately 96% CD4, around 87% CD8).

This clonotype was seen more than once but under ten times. What it binds is unknown. TCRdb reprocessed the 5' RACE reads with MiXCR, giving one entry per CDR3 protein. The table lists 550,000 to 750,000 distinct CDR3 sequences, about 13% of them singletons. V trimming: 7 bases; J trimming: 1 base; junction bases outside the gene matches: 1. This CDR3 comprises 13 residues. Sequences were derived from PBMCs, sampled on the day of the yellow fever booster vaccination. The V and J genes are TRBV12-3 or TRBV12-4 and TRBJ1-5, with 7 bases that match TRBD1. This clonotype originated in a man under 40 who received the YFV17D yellow fever vaccine. CDR3: CASTQGSNQPQHF. The CDR3 bases are TGTGCCAGCACACAGGGGAGCAATCAGCCCCAGCATTTT.